A selection of T cell receptor beta chains follows, all from one sample in a study of Ad26.COV2.S vaccination and SARS-CoV-2 variants. TCRdb keeps only in-frame clones here, not all; method: immunoSEQ multiplex PCR. The data contain 350,000 to 450,000 clones, roughly 90% of them seen just once; the ten biggest clones take up more than 1.5%. Material: peripheral blood, obtained in a trial of Ad26.COV2.S vaccine versus placebo. These receptors all come from a person aged 18-60 years who received the Ad26.COV2.S COVID-19 vaccine or a placebo. CDR3s include the opening cysteine and the closing phenylalanine or tryptophan. The D gene is left open where the match is weak. Clone size is given for some rows only: seen once, a few or many times, or a class if the clone is expanded.

j_call d_call v_call clone_size cdr3_aa cdr3_nt
TRBJ2-5 - TRBV3-1/TRBV3-2 - CASDPPEPSGCQETQYF TGTGCCAGCGACCCCCCCGAACCCTCAGGTTGTCAAGAGACCCAGTACTTC
TRBJ1-1 - TRBV4-1 - CASSQEAGDPGGAFF TGCGCCAGCAGCCAAGAGGCAGGAGACCCCGGGGGAGCTTTTTTT
TRBJ2-5 TRBD2 TRBV3-1/TRBV3-2 - CASSLAGTSGLETQYF TGTGCCAGCAGCCTCGCCGGGACTAGCGGCCTGGAGACCCAGTACTTC
TRBJ2-1 TRBD2 TRBV19 - CASSISGGAGNEQFF TGTGCCAGTAGTATTAGCGGGGGGGCGGGTAATGAGCAGTTCTTC
TRBJ2-7 TRBD2 TRBV5-6 - CASSWVGRGDYEQYF TGTGCCAGCAGCTGGGTGGGACGGGGGGACTACGAGCAGTACTTC
TRBJ2-2 - TRBV28 - CASTRGSGTGELFF TGTGCCAGCACCCGGGGGTCTGGCACCGGGGAGCTGTTTTTT
TRBJ1-5 TRBD1 TRBV4-1 - CASSQVFNRGENQPQHF TGCGCCAGCAGCCAAGTCTTTAACAGGGGGGAAAATCAGCCCCAGCATTTT
TRBJ2-7 TRBD1 TRBV10-1 - CASSPGQQQYF TGCGCCAGCAGTCCGGGACAGCAGCAGTACTTC
TRBJ2-5 - TRBV28 - CASRVIGAQETQYF TGTGCCAGCAGGGTTATAGGGGCCCAAGAGACCCAGTACTTC
TRBJ1-6 - TRBV3-1/TRBV3-2 - CASSKTGFRSTPSNSPLHF TGTGCCAGCAGTAAAACAGGGTTCCGGTCGACCCCATCTAATTCACCCCTCCACTTT
TRBJ2-3 - TRBV27 - CASSLSLDTQYF TGTGCCAGCAGTTTATCGTTGGATACGCAGTATTTT
TRBJ2-3 - TRBV27 - CASSAGSPDTQYF TGTGCCAGCAGTGCAGGGTCTCCAGATACGCAGTATTTT
TRBJ2-7 - TRBV4-3 - CASSQSSTHEQYF TGCGCCAGCAGCCAATCGTCCACCCACGAGCAGTACTTC
TRBJ1-1 - TRBV19 - CASISWGRGNTEAFF TGTGCCAGTATCTCGTGGGGTCGGGGGAACACTGAAGCTTTCTTT
TRBJ2-3 - TRBV19 - CASSIIITDTQYF TGTGCCAGTAGTATAATCATCACAGATACGCAGTATTTT
TRBJ1-2 - TRBV9 - CASSDRDGGGYTF TGTGCCAGCAGCGACCGGGACGGGGGTGGCTACACCTTC
TRBJ2-3 - TRBV28 - CASSFRLADTQYF TGTGCCAGCAGTTTTCGACTAGCAGATACGCAGTATTTT
TRBJ1-1 TRBD1 TRBV2 - CASSESGIRGRNTEAFF TGTGCCAGCAGTGAATCGGGAATCAGGGGGCGGAACACTGAAGCTTTCTTT
TRBJ1-2 - TRBV4-3 - CASSQDFGAGQGYTF TGCGCCAGCAGCCAAGATTTCGGCGCCGGACAAGGCTACACCTTC
TRBJ2-3 TRBD1 TRBV9 - CASSARGGQGDTDTQYF TGTGCCAGCAGCGCGAGAGGGGGACAGGGGGACACAGATACGCAGTATTTT
TRBJ2-5 - TRBV5-4 - CASTLGNRVQETQYF TGTGCCAGCACTCTCGGAAACAGGGTTCAAGAGACCCAGTACTTC
TRBJ2-5 TRBD2 TRBV7-2 - CASSSGLAGVPGETQYF TGTGCCAGCAGCTCGGGACTAGCGGGGGTCCCGGGGGAGACCCAGTACTTC
TRBJ2-2 - TRBV5-4 - CASSPAAGELFF TGTGCCAGCAGCCCGGCTGCCGGGGAGCTGTTTTTT
TRBJ2-2 - TRBV24-1 - CATSDWGQGGTGELFF TGTGCCACCAGTGATTGGGGCCAGGGGGGTACCGGGGAGCTGTTTTTT
TRBJ2-2 - TRBV4-3 - CASMSRASGTGELFF TGCGCCAGCATGTCGAGGGCTTCGGGCACCGGGGAGCTGTTTTTT
TRBJ1-3 - TRBV19 - CASAHDGDSGNTIYF TGTGCCAGTGCCCACGACGGGGACTCTGGAAACACCATATATTTT
TRBJ1-4 - TRBV5-1 - CASSLEDRDEKLFF TGCGCCAGCAGCTTGGAAGACAGAGATGAAAAACTGTTTTTT
TRBJ1-1 - TRBV14 - CASSHFGGAGEAFF TGTGCCAGCAGCCACTTTGGCGGAGCGGGGGAAGCTTTCTTT
TRBJ2-2 - TRBV5-1 - CASSPSYTGELFF TGCGCCAGCAGCCCGTCCTACACCGGGGAGCTGTTTTTT
TRBJ2-7 - TRBV5-1 once CASSEQYLSYEQYF TGCGCCAGCAGCGAACAGTACCTTTCCTACGAGCAGTACTTC
TRBJ1-5 - TRBV19 few CASSMGRNQPQHF TGTGCCAGTAGTATGGGTAGGAATCAGCCCCAGCATTTT
TRBJ1-4 - TRBV6-5 - CASSYSQGGYLFF TGTGCCAGCAGTTACTCCCAGGGAGGGTATCTGTTTTTT
TRBJ1-5 TRBD1 TRBV27 few CASSSGQGYQPQHF TGTGCCAGCAGTTCAGGACAGGGGTATCAGCCCCAGCATTTT
TRBJ2-7 - TRBV6-1 - CASSEGGQAPYEQYF TGTGCCAGCAGTGAAGGGGGACAAGCACCCTACGAGCAGTACTTC
TRBJ2-3 TRBD2 TRBV3-1/TRBV3-2 - CASSTSGGLDTQYF TGTGCCAGCAGCACCAGCGGGGGCCTGGATACGCAGTATTTT
TRBJ2-1 - TRBV7-9 once CASSPPGALAGSNEQFF TGTGCCAGCAGCCCGCCAGGGGCCCTTGCAGGGTCCAATGAGCAGTTCTTC
TRBJ2-4 - TRBV28 - CASSTPGVGAKNIQYF TGTGCCAGCAGTACCCCAGGGGTGGGAGCCAAAAACATTCAGTACTTC
TRBJ2-3 TRBD2 TRBV3-1/TRBV3-2 - CASSMSGGAPWTQYF TGTGCCAGCAGCATGAGCGGGGGCGCCCCGTGGACGCAGTATTTT
TRBJ1-1 TRBD1 TRBV4-3 - CASSRQGQMNTEAFF TGCGCCAGCAGTCGACAGGGGCAAATGAACACTGAAGCTTTCTTT
TRBJ2-1 - TRBV28 - CASSLPGTAPYLNRNEQFF TGTGCCAGCAGTTTACCAGGGACCGCCCCGTATCTGAACAGAAATGAGCAGTTCTTC
TRBJ1-2 - TRBV19 few CASVDGSLNYGYTF TGTGCCAGCGTGGACGGATCTCTTAACTATGGCTACACCTTC
TRBJ2-3 - TRBV18 - CASSPLPTGAQEDTQYF TGTGCCAGCTCACCCCTTCCGACTGGGGCGCAGGAAGATACGCAGTATTTT
TRBJ2-1 - TRBV10-2 once CASSEIANSYNEQFF TGCGCCAGCAGTGAGATAGCGAATTCCTACAATGAGCAGTTCTTC
TRBJ1-2 - TRBV9 - CASSVLSGYGYTF TGTGCCAGCAGCGTATTGTCCGGTTATGGCTACACCTTC
TRBJ2-4 - TRBV4-1 once CASSRLVGVENIQYF TGCGCCAGCAGCCGCCTTGTGGGCGTGGAAAACATTCAGTACTTC
TRBJ1-5 - TRBV30 - CAWSSGGFQPQHF TGTGCCTGGAGTAGTGGGGGTTTTCAGCCCCAGCATTTT
TRBJ2-3 - TRBV27 - CASSLLGLTQYF TGTGCCAGCAGTTTATTAGGTCTTACGCAGTATTTT
TRBJ1-1 - TRBV2 - CASRFRGQNTEAFF TGTGCCAGCAGGTTTCGAGGACAGAACACTGAAGCTTTCTTT
TRBJ1-2 - TRBV18 - CASSPRPETTNYGYTF TGTGCCAGCTCACCAAGGCCCGAGACTACTAACTATGGCTACACCTTC
TRBJ2-5 - TRBV18 - CASSPNFGETQYF TGTGCCAGCTCACCAAATTTTGGAGAGACCCAGTACTTC